A single sample is the source of the 6 T cell receptor beta chains below, sequenced in a study of blood T cells in healthy people across ages. The authors ran a second PCR of about 6 to 11 cycles using a sample-barcoded 5' primer and a J-beta primer mix. TCRdb re-called the 5' RACE reads through MiXCR, storing one row per CDR3 protein. This table has 2 million or so distinct CDR3 sequences, roughly 52% appearing once. Sequencing input: blood. These receptors came from a woman aged 40 to 50 in good health.

V is TRBV7-2 and J is TRBJ2-5, with D perhaps TRBD2 (5 bases). V was pared by 0 bases and J by 11 bases, with 13 bases between. The CDR3 has 13 amino acids. Germline lookup yields CDR1 SGHTA and CDR2 FQGNSA. This CDR3 is CASSLATRAEQYF. CDR3 coding DNA: TGTGCCAGCAGCTTAGCGACACGAGCGGAGCAGTACTTC.

The chain joins TRBV7-2 to TRBJ2-5; 12 nucleotides match TRBD2. This CDR3 comprises 15 residues. The V gene's germline CDR1 is SGHTA and CDR2 FQGNSA. V lost 6 bases and J lost 5; bases outside the gene matches: 7. The DNA for the CDR3 is TGTGCCAGCAGATCCCTAGCGGGGGGGAGGGAGACCCAGTACTTC. Encoded protein: CASRSLAGGRETQYF. The variable domain in full, completed from reference TRBV7-2 and TRBJ2-5, reads GAGVSQSPSNKVTEKGKDVELRCDPISGHTALYWYRQSLGQGLEFLIYFQGNSAPDKSGLPSDRFSAERTGGSVSTLTIQRTQQEDSAVYLCASRSLAGGRETQYFGPGTRLLVL.

The V gene is TRBV6-5, the J gene TRBJ2-1, with D possibly matching TRBD1 (7 bases). CDR3 length: 15 amino acids. V was pared by 6 bases and J by 8 bases, with 20 bases between. The germline V gene has CDR1 MNHEY and CDR2 SVGAGI. The CDR3 DNA follows: TGTGCCAGCAGCTACCCCCTAGCAGGGGGGTATGAGCAGTTCTTC. Translated: CASSYPLAGGYEQFF.

There are a few counts of this clonotype. This chain connects TRBV5-1 to TRBJ2-5; D is tentatively TRBD1 or TRBD2 (6 bases each). Germline V CDR1 and CDR2: SGHRS, YFSETQ. This CDR3 region has 14 residues. V lost 4 bases, J lost 3 bases, and 13 bases lay in between. This chain's CDR3 is CASSPRDTEETQYF. CDR3 coding DNA: TGCGCCAGCAGCCCGCGGGACACGGAAGAGACCCAGTACTTC.

V is TRBV9 and J is TRBJ2-5; D possibly corresponds to TRBD2 (7 bases). Germline lookup yields CDR1 SGDLS and CDR2 YYNGEE. V shed 4 bases and J shed 3 bases, with 13 bases lying between them. This CDR3 spans 14 amino acids. The CDR3 bases are TGTGCCAGCAGCTCACAGGGAGGGAAAGAGACCCAGTACTTC. It translates to CASSSQGGKETQYF.

This clonotype was counted only a few times. The V gene is TRBV4-1, the J gene TRBJ1-1, with 9 bases identical to TRBD1. After removal of 6 bases from V and 0 bases from J, the junction contained 8 bases not matched to a gene. This CDR3 is built from 16 residues. The V gene's germline CDR1 is MGHRA and CDR2 YSYEKL. The CDR3 sequence: CASRQRQGGMNTEAFF. Here the CDR3 DNA reads TGCGCCAGCAGACAAAGACAGGGGGGCATGAACACTGAAGCTTTCTTT.